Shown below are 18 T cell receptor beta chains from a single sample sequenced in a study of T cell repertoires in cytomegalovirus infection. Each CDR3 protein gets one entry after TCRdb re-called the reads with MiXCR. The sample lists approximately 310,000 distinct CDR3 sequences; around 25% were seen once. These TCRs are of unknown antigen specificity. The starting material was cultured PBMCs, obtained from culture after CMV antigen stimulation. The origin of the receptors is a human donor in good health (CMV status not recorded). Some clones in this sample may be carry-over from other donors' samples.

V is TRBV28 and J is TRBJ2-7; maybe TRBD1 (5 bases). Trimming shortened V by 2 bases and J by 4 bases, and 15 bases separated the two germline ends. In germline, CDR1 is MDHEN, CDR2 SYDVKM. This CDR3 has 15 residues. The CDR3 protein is CASSLDARVTYEQYF. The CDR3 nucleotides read TGTGCCAGCAGTTTAGACGCCAGGGTGACTTACGAGCAGTACTTC.

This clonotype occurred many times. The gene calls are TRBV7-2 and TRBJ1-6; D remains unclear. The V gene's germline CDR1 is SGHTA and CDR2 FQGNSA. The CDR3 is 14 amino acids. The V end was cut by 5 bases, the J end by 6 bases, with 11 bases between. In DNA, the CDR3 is TGTGCCAGCAGCCGTACCTCGTTTAATTCACCCCTCCACTTT. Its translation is CASSRTSFNSPLHF.

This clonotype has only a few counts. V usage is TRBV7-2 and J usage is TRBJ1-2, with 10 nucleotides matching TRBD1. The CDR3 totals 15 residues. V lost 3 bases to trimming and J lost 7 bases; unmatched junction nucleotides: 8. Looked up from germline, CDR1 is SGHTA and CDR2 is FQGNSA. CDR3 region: CASSFGVRDRGGYTF. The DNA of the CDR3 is TGTGCCAGCAGCTTTGGGGTCCGGGACAGGGGTGGCTACACCTTC.

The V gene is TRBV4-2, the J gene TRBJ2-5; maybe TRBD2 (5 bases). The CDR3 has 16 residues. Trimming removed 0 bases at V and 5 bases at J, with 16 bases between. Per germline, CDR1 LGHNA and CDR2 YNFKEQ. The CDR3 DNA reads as TGTGCCAGCAGCCAAGAAGCTACTCGCGGCGGGGAGACCCAGTACTTC. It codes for CASSQEATRGGETQYF.

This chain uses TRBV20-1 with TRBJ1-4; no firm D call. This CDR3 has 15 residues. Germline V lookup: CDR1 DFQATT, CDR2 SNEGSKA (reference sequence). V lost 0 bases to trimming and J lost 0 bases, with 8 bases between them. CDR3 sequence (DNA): TGCAGTGCTAGAGATCTGGGAACAACTAATGAAAAACTGTTTTTT. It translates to CSARDLGTTNEKLFF.

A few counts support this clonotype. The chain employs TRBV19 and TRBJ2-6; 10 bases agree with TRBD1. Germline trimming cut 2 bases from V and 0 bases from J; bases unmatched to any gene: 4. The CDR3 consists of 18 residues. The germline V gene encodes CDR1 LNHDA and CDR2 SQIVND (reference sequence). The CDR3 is CASSIRTGGASGANVLTF. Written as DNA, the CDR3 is TGTGCCAGTAGTATACGGACAGGGGGGGCCTCTGGGGCCAACGTCCTGACTTTC.

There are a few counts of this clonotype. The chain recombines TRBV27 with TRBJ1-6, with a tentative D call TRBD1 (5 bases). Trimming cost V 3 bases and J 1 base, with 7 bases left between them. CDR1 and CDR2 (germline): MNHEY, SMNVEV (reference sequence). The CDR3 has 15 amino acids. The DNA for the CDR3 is TGTGCCAGCAGTTTTGGGGGTTCCTATAATTCACCCCTCCACTTT. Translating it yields CASSFGGSYNSPLHF.

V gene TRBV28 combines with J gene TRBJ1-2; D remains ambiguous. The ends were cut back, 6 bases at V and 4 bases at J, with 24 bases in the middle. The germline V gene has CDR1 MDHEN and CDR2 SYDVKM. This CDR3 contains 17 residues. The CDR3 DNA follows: TGTGCCAGCAGAGAATCCAGGTTGGGTACGACAAGCTATGGCTACACCTTC. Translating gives CASRESRLGTTSYGYTF.

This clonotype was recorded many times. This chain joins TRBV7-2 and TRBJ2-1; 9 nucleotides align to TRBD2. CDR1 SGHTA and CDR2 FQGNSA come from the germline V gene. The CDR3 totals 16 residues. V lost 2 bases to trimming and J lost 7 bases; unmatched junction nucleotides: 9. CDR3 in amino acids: CASSLYEPGLANEQFF. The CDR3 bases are TGTGCCAGCAGCTTATATGAGCCGGGACTAGCAAATGAGCAGTTCTTC.

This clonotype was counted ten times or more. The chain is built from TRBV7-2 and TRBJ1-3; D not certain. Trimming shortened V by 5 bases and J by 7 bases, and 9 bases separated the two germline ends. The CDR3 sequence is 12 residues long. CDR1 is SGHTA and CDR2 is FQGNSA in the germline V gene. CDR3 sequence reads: CASSPTENTIYF. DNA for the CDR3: TGTGCCAGCAGCCCAACAGAGAACACCATATATTTT.

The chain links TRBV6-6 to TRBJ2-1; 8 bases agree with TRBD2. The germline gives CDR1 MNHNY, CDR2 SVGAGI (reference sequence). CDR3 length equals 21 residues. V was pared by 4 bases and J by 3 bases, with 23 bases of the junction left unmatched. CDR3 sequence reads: CASSSILAGTRSSLFYNEQFF. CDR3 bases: TGTGCCAGCAGTTCAATTCTAGCGGGTACCCGGTCTTCCCTATTCTACAATGAGCAGTTCTTC.

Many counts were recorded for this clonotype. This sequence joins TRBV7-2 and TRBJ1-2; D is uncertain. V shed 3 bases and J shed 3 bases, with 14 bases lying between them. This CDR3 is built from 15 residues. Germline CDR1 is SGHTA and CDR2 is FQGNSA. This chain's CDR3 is CASSLRAESYYGYTF. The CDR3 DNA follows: TGTGCCAGCAGCTTGAGGGCGGAAAGTTACTATGGCTACACCTTC.

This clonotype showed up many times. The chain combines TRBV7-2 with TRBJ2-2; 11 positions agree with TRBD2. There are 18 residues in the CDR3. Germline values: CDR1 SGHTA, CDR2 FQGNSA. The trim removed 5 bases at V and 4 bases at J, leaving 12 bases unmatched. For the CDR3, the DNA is TGTGCCAGCAGCCGCAGAATGACTAGCGGGATAGGCACCGGGGAGCTGTTTTTT. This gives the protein CASSRRMTSGIGTGELFF.

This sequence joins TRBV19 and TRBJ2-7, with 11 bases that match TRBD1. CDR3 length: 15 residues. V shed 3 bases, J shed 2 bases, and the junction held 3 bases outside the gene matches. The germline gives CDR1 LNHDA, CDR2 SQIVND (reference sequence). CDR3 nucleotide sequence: TGTGCCAGTAGTATGAAGGACAGGGGGCCCTACGAGCAGTACTTC. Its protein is CASSMKDRGPYEQYF.

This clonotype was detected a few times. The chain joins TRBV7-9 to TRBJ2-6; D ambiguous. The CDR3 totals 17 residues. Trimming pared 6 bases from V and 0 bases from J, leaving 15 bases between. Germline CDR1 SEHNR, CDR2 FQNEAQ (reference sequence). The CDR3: CASSQLPGASGANVLTF. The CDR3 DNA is TGTGCCAGCAGTCAACTCCCGGGCGCCTCTGGGGCCAACGTCCTGACTTTC.

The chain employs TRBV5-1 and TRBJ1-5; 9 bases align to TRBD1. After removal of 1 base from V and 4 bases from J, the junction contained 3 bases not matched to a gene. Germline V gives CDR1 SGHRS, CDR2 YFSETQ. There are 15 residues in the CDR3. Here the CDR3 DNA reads TGCGCCAGCAGCTTGACAGGGACAGGGAATCAGCCCCAGCATTTT. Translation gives CASSLTGTGNQPQHF. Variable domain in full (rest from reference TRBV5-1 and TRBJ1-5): KAGVTQTPRYLIKTRGQQVTLSCSPISGHRSVSWYQQTPGQGLQFLFEYFSETQRNKGNFPGRFSGRQFSNSRSEMNVSTLELGDSALYLCASSLTGTGNQPQHFGDGTRLSIL.

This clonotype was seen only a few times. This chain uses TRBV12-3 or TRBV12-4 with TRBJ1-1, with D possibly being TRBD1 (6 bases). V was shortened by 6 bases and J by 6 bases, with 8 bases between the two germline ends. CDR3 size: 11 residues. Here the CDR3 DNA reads TGTGCCAGCAGGGGACAATCTGAAGCTTTCTTT. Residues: CASRGQSEAFF.

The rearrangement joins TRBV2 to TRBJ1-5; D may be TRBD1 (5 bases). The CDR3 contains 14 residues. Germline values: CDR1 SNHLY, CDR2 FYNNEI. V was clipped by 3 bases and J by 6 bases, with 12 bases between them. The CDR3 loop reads CASSEAGFVQPQHF. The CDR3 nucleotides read TGTGCCAGCAGTGAGGCAGGGTTCGTTCAGCCCCAGCATTTT.